This entry lists 26 T cell receptor beta chains sequenced from one sample in a study of blood T cells in healthy people across ages. A sample-barcoded 5' primer and a J-beta primer mix were used in a second PCR of roughly 6 to 12 cycles. TCRdb reprocessed the 5' RACE reads with MiXCR, giving one entry per CDR3 protein. The sample carries hundreds of thousands of distinct CDR3 sequences, about 25% recorded once. This sample also appeared in a second study, on T cells of mothers and their children.

Source material: blood. These receptors came from a boy between 5 and 17 years old in good health.

The chain employs TRBV27 and TRBJ2-2; D not certain. Germline-derived CDR1 and CDR2 are MNHEY and SMNVEV (reference sequence). This CDR3 is built from 14 residues. V lost 3 bases to trimming and J lost 5 bases, with 10 bases between them. The CDR3 nucleotides read TGTGCCAGCAGTTTCCGATTTCGGACCGGGGAGCTGTTTTTT. It translates to CASSFRFRTGELFF.

This clonotype was recorded many times. The V call is TRBV20-1, the J call TRBJ2-1; D is perhaps TRBD1 or TRBD2 (5 bases each). The J call may be incorrect, as the DNA end agrees better with TRBJ2-7. The CDR3 spans 13 residues. From germline, CDR1 is DFQATT and CDR2 SNEGSKA (reference sequence). The CDR3 loop reads CSARDVGEREQYF. CDR3 bases: TGCAGTGCTAGAGATGTAGGGGAGCGAGAGCAGTACTTC.

This clonotype has a handful of counts. The chain is built from TRBV19 and TRBJ2-5, with D tentatively TRBD2 (7 bases). Trimming took 9 bases from V and 5 from J, leaving 13 bases between them. The CDR3 totals 12 residues. Germline CDR1 reads LNHDA; CDR2 reads SQIVND (reference sequence). CDR3 in amino acids: CASRKGGETQYF. The CDR3 DNA follows: TGTGCCAGCCGAAAGGGGGGGGAGACCCAGTACTTC.

This clonotype has more than one count but fewer than ten. The chain is built from TRBV15 and TRBJ2-3; a possible D gene is TRBD1 (6 bases). V shed 1 base and J shed 0 bases, with 8 bases lying between them. Germline V CDR1 and CDR2: LNHNV, YYDKDF (reference sequence). The CDR3 contains 15 residues. CDR3 residues: CATSRVGASTDTQYF. The CDR3 bases are TGTGCCACCAGCAGAGTGGGGGCTAGCACAGATACGCAGTATTTT.

The chain has TRBV3-1 and TRBJ1-2, with D hard to call. The ends were cut back, 1 base at V and 8 bases at J, with 11 bases in the middle. Germline values: CDR1 LGHDT, CDR2 YNNKEL (reference sequence). There are 13 residues in the CDR3. The CDR3 protein is CASSQVGEWGYTF. The DNA for the CDR3 is TGTGCCAGCAGCCAAGTCGGGGAGTGGGGCTACACCTTC.

This clonotype has just a few counts. V is TRBV7-9 and J is TRBJ2-1, with 7 positions matching TRBD2. With 3 bases clipped from V and 10 bases from J, the junction kept 6 bases outside the gene matches. The length of the CDR3 is 13 residues. Per the germline V gene, CDR1 is SEHNR and CDR2 is FQNEAQ (reference sequence). CDR3 amino acids: CASSLGSGFEQFF. The CDR3 region has the DNA TGTGCCAGCAGCTTGGGTAGCGGGTTCGAGCAGTTCTTC.

The V gene is TRBV29-1, the J gene TRBJ2-1; D possibly uses TRBD1 or TRBD2 (6 bases each). Germline lookup yields CDR1 SQVTM and CDR2 ANQGSEA. This CDR3 region has 16 residues. V was pared by 0 bases and J by 9 bases, with 21 bases between. The CDR3 reads CSVEDPDRRRAGEQFF. DNA of the CDR3: TGCAGCGTTGAAGACCCAGACAGGAGGAGGGCCGGTGAGCAGTTCTTC.

In this sample, this clonotype turned up many times. J is TRBJ2-5 and V is TRBV7-2; D gene uncertain. Judging by the DNA end, TRBJ2-7 fits better; the J call may be wrong. Germline assignment: CDR1 SGHTA and CDR2 FQGNSA. The CDR3 length is 12 residues. CDR3 nucleotide sequence: TGTGCCAGCAGTCCGAACTCCTACGAGCAGTACTTC. Translating it yields CASSPNSYEQYF.

This clonotype came up once. The CDR3 here is CASSQALAGYLTDTQYF. CDR3 bases: TGTGCCAGCAGCCAAGCACTAGCGGGATATTTAACAGATACGCAGTATTTT. The J gene is TRBJ2-3, the V gene TRBV14, with 10 nucleotides matching TRBD2. The V gene's germline CDR1 is SGHDN and CDR2 FVKESK. Trimming cost V 1 base and J 3 bases; bases outside gene matches: 7. This CDR3 is built from 17 residues.

Notes on this clonotype: A read error may account for a junction end that differs from germline. This chain uses TRBV9 with TRBJ2-1, with D possibly being TRBD2 (5 bases). The CDR3 is 15 amino acids. In germline, CDR1 is SGDLS, CDR2 YYNGEE. CDR3 amino acids: CASSVAGSSYNGQFF. In DNA, the CDR3 is TGTGCCAGCAGCGTAGCTGGGAGCTCCTACAATGGGCAGTTCTTC.

This clonotype was observed a few times. The rearrangement uses TRBV7-3 and TRBJ1-1; D gene unclear. Per the germline V gene, CDR1 is SGHTA and CDR2 is FQGTGA. V lost 5 bases to trimming and J lost 1 base, with 8 bases between them. The CDR3 spans 13 residues. The CDR3 nucleotides read TGTGCCAGCAGCCCTACAGCGAACACTGAAGCTTTCTTT. It translates to CASSPTANTEAFF.

The rearrangement uses TRBV24-1 and TRBJ2-3; D uncertain. The CDR3 runs to 17 residues. The V gene lost 4 bases and the J gene lost 0 bases, with 16 bases spanning the gap. Germline V gene lookup returns CDR1 KGHDR and CDR2 SFDVKD. CDR3 in amino acids: CATSERAKSSSTDTQYF. The CDR3 DNA reads TGTGCCACCAGTGAAAGAGCGAAGTCTTCTAGCACAGATACGCAGTATTTT.

This clonotype was seen once. The rearrangement joins TRBV7-9 to TRBJ2-1; the D gene is possibly TRBD2 (5 bases). The V end lost 5 bases, the J end lost 6 bases, and 11 bases lay between the germline ends. This CDR3 is built from 13 residues. CDR1 and CDR2 from the germline V gene are SEHNR and FQNEAQ (reference sequence). CDR3 sequence: CASSVPRGNEQFF. The CDR3 nucleotides read TGTGCCAGCAGCGTCCCTCGGGGCAATGAGCAGTTCTTC.

This chain joins TRBV19 and TRBJ2-5; D could derive from TRBD1 or TRBD2 (6 bases each). The CDR3 has 15 residues. CDR1 and CDR2 from the germline V gene are LNHDA and SQIVND (reference sequence). Trimming cost V 4 bases and J 0 bases, with 12 bases left between them. The DNA for the CDR3 is TGTGCCAGTAGTACTCTAGGGGGGCACCAAGAGACCCAGTACTTC. This codes for CASSTLGGHQETQYF.

The chain links TRBV28 to TRBJ1-2; 8 bases are shared with TRBD1. The CDR3 length is 17 residues. CDR1 MDHEN and CDR2 SYDVKM come from the germline V gene. J gave up 2 bases and V 2 bases, and 10 bases lay outside the gene matches. CDR3 sequence: CASSLPRTGTGNYGYTF. DNA for the CDR3: TGTGCCAGCAGTTTACCTCGGACAGGGACGGGCAACTATGGCTACACCTTC.

This clonotype turned up a few times. This chain links TRBV20-1 with TRBJ2-1; 8 bases are a match to TRBD2. This CDR3 has 15 residues. CDR1 and CDR2 from the germline V gene are DFQATT and SNEGSKA (reference sequence). V lost 3 bases, J lost 4 bases, and 8 bases stayed unmatched. CDR3 DNA sequence: TGCAGTGCTAGGGCCCGGAGCGGGAGTTACAATGAGCAGTTCTTC. Protein sequence: CSARARSGSYNEQFF.

J is TRBJ2-5 and V is TRBV7-9; D uncertain. The J call is in doubt because the DNA end fits TRBJ2-1 better. CDR3 length: 15 amino acids. From germline, CDR1 is SEHNR and CDR2 FQNEAQ (reference sequence). CDR3 protein: CASSPSVGLSNEQFF. CDR3 nucleotides: TGTGCCAGCAGCCCGTCGGTGGGATTAAGCAATGAGCAGTTCTTC.

This clonotype has just a few counts. The rearrangement uses TRBV12-3 or TRBV12-4 and TRBJ1-2; tentatively, D is TRBD1 (5 bases). This CDR3 comprises 15 residues. Trimming shortened V by 5 bases and J by 2 bases, and 15 bases separated the two germline ends. CDR3 DNA sequence: TGTGCCAGCAGTCGAGAGGCGACAGTGAACTATGGCTACACCTTC. As protein: CASSREATVNYGYTF.

This chain links TRBV28 with TRBJ2-6; no clear D. Germline-derived CDR1 and CDR2 are MDHEN and SYDVKM. The V gene lost 6 bases and the J gene lost 1 base, with 10 bases spanning the gap. CDR3 length equals 15 residues. The CDR3 sequence: CASSPHESGANVLTF. The CDR3 DNA reads as TGTGCCAGCAGCCCCCATGAATCTGGGGCCAACGTCCTGACTTTC.

This clonotype came up a few times. The chain employs TRBV4-3 and TRBJ2-3, with 7 bases that match TRBD2. The germline gives CDR1 LGHNA, CDR2 YSLEER. The V and J ends lost 0 bases and 7 bases, in that order; junction bases with no gene match: 16. CDR3 length equals 18 residues. The DNA for the CDR3 is TGCGCCAGCAGCCAAGATTTCCGGGCTAGCGGCCTGGATTATACGCAGTATTTT. It yields the protein CASSQDFRASGLDYTQYF.

The gene calls are TRBV29-1 and TRBJ1-2; 10 bases match TRBD1. CDR1 and CDR2 (germline): SQVTM, ANQGSEA. Trimming removed 6 bases from V and 8 bases from J; junction bases left unmatched: 6. The CDR3 length is 12 residues. Here the CDR3 reads CSVWTGGEGYTF. The CDR3 region has the DNA TGCAGCGTGTGGACAGGGGGGGAGGGCTACACCTTC.

The table lists this clonotype with a few counts. The chain combines TRBV4-3 with TRBJ1-6; D call uncertain. Deletions cut 0 bases from V and 7 bases from J, with 13 bases between. Germline CDR1 LGHNA, CDR2 YSLEER. This CDR3 region has 16 residues. Here the CDR3 reads CASSQDEGPTNSPLHF. In DNA, the CDR3 is TGCGCCAGCAGCCAAGATGAGGGCCCCACCAATTCACCCCTCCACTTT.

V and J are TRBV6-5 and TRBJ1-1, with a weak D call TRBD1 (5 bases). The germline V gene encodes CDR1 MNHEY and CDR2 SVGAGI. The germline V and J ends were trimmed by 5 bases and 3 bases, with 19 bases remaining between them. This CDR3 is 16 amino acids long. The chain's CDR3 is CASSGRAGTQDTEAFF. As DNA, the CDR3 is TGTGCCAGCAGTGGCCGCGCGGGGACTCAAGACACTGAAGCTTTCTTT.

This clonotype was found a few times. V usage is TRBV28 and J usage is TRBJ2-5; a possible D gene is TRBD1 (6 bases). The CDR3 covers 13 residues. Germline loops: CDR1 MDHEN, CDR2 SYDVKM. Trimming took off 4 bases at V and 3 bases at J, with 9 bases between the two ends. The CDR3 loop is CASSWPGEETQYF. For the CDR3, the DNA is TGTGCCAGCAGTTGGCCAGGGGAAGAGACCCAGTACTTC.

V usage is TRBV28 and J usage is TRBJ2-4; no definite D call. The CDR3 runs 11 residues. With 3 bases removed from V and 15 bases from J, the gap between germline ends came to 12 bases. Germline assignment: CDR1 MDHEN and CDR2 SYDVKM. CDR3 DNA: TGTGCCAGCAGTTTTAACTCAAAGTGGTACTTC. Encoded protein: CASSFNSKWYF.

Here the CDR3 reads CSARDGTGVGYTF. The CDR3 nucleotides are TGCAGTGCTAGAGATGGGACAGGGGTCGGCTACACCTTC. The chain employs TRBV20-1 and TRBJ1-2, with TRBD1 identical over 10 bases. The CDR3 covers 13 residues. With V trimmed by 0 bases and J by 8 bases, 3 bases remained unmatched. Germline CDR1 and CDR2: DFQATT and SNEGSKA (reference sequence).